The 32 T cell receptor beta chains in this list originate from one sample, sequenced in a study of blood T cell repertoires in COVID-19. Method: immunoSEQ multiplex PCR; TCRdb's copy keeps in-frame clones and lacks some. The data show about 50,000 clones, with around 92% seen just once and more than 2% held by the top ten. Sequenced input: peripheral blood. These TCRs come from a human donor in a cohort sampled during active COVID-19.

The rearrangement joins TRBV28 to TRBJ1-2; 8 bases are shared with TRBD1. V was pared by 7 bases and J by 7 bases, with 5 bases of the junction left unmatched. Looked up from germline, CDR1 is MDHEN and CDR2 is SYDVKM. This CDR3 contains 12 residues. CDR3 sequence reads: CASIKQGVGYTF. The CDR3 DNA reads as TGTGCCAGCATCAAACAGGGGGTTGGCTACACCTTC.

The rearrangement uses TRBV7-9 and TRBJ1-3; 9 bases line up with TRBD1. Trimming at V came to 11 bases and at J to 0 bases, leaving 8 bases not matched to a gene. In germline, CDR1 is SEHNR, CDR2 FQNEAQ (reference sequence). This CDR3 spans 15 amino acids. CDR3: CASWGTGISGNTIYF. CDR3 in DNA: TGTGCCTCCTGGGGGACAGGGATCTCTGGAAACACCATATATTTT.

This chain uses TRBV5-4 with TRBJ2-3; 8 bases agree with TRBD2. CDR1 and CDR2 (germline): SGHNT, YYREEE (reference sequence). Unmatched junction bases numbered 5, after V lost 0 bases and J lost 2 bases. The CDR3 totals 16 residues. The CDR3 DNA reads TGTGCCAGCAGCTTGGGCGGGGGGAAATACACAGATACGCAGTATTTT. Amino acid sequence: CASSLGGGKYTDTQYF.

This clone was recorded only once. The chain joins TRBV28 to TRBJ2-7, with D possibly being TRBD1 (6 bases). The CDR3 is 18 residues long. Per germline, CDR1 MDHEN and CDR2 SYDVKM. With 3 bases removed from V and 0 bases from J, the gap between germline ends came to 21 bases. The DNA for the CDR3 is TGTGCCAGCAGTTTTCTCCCCCTATCGACAGGCGCCTCCTACGAGCAGTACTTC. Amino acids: CASSFLPLSTGASYEQYF.

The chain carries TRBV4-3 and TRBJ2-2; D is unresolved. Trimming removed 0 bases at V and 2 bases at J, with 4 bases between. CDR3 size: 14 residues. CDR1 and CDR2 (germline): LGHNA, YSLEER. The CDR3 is CASSQDSNTGELFF. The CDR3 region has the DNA TGCGCCAGCAGCCAAGATTCTAACACCGGGGAGCTGTTTTTT.

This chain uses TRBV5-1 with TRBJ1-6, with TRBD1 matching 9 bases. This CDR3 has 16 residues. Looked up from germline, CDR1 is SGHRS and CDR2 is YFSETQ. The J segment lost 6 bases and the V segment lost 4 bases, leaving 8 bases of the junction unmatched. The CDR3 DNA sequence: TGCGCCAGCAGCACCGAGGGACAGGGCGGTAATTCACCCCTCCACTTT. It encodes CASSTEGQGGNSPLHF.

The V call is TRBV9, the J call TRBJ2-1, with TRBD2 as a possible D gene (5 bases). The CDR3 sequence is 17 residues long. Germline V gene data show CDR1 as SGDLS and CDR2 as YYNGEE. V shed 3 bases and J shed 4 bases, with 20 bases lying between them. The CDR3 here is CASSEPRTPKTYNEQFF. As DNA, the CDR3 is TGTGCCAGCAGCGAACCCCGGACTCCCAAGACTTACAATGAGCAGTTCTTC.

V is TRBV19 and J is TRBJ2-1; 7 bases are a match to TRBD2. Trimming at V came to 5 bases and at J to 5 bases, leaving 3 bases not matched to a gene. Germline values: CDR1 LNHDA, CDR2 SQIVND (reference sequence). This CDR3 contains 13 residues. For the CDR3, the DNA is TGTGCCAGTAGTGCAGGGACTAACAATGAGCAGTTCTTC. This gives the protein CASSAGTNNEQFF.

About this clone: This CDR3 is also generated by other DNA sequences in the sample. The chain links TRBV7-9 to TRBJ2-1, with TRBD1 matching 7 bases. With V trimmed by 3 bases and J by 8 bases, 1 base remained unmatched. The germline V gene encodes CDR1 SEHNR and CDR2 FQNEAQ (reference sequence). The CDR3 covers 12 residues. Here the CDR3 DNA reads TGTGCCAGCAGCTTCGACAGGGATGAGCAGTTCTTC. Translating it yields CASSFDRDEQFF.

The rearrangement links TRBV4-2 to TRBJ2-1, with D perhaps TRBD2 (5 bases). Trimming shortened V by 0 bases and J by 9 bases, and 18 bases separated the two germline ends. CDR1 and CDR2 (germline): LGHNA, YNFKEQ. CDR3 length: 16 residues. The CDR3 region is CASSQDLRASPSEQFF. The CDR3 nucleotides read TGTGCCAGCAGCCAAGATCTAAGGGCTAGCCCCAGTGAGCAGTTCTTC.

CDR3 sequence: CASSQGRGGEYNEQFF. CDR3 nucleotides: TGTGCCAGCAGCCAAGGAAGAGGGGGGGAATACAATGAGCAGTTCTTC. This sequence joins TRBV4-2 and TRBJ2-1; tentatively, D is TRBD2 (7 bases). The CDR3 has 16 residues. CDR1 and CDR2 (germline): LGHNA, YNFKEQ. Deletions cut 1 base from V and 4 bases from J, with 14 bases between.

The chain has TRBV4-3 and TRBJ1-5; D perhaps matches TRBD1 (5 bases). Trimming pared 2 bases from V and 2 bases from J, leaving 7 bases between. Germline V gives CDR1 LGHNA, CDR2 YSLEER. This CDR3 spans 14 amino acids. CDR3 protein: CASSQQGGNQPQHF. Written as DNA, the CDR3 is TGCGCCAGCAGCCAACAGGGTGGCAATCAGCCCCAGCATTTT.

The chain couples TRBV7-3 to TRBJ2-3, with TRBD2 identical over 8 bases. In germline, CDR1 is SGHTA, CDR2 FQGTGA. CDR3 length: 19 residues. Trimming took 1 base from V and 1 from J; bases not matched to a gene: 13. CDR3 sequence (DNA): TGTGCCAGCAGCTTAATGGCGTACTCTAGCGGGCTCGGCACAGATACGCAGTATTTT. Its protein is CASSLMAYSSGLGTDTQYF. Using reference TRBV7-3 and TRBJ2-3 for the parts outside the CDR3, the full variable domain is GAGVSQTPSNKVTEKGKYVELRCDPISGHTALYWYRQSLGQGPEFLIYFQGTGAADDSGLPNDRFFAVRPEGSVSTLKIQRTERGDSAVYLCASSLMAYSSGLGTDTQYFGPGTRLTVL.

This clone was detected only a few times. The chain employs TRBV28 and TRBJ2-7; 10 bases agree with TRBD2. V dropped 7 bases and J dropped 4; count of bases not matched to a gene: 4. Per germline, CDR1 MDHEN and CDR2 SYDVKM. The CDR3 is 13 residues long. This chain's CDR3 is CASKLAGNYEQYF. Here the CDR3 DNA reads TGTGCCAGCAAACTAGCGGGAAATTACGAGCAGTACTTC.

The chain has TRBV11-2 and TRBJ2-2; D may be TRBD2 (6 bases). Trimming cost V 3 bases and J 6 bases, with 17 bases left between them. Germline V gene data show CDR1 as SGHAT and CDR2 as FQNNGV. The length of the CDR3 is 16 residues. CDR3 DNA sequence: TGTGCCAGCAGCTTGCGATCCGGGGGAATCTCCGGGGAGCTGTTTTTT. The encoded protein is CASSLRSGGISGELFF. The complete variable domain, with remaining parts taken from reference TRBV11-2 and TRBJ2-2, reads EAGVAQSPRYKIIEKRQSVAFWCNPISGHATLYWYQQILGQGPKLLIQFQNNGVVDDSQLPKDRFSAERLKGVDSTLKIQPAKLEDSAVYLCASSLRSGGISGELFFGEGSRLTVL.

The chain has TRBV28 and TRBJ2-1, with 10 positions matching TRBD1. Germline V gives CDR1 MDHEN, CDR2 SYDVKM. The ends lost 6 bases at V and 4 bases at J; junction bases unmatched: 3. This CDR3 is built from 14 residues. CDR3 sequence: CASRGTGAYNEQFF. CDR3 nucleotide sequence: TGTGCCAGCAGAGGGACAGGGGCGTACAATGAGCAGTTCTTC.

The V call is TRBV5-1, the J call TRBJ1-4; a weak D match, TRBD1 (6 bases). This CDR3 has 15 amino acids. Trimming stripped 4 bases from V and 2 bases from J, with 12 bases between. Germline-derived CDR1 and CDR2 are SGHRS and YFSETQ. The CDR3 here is CASSPGRGTNEKLFF. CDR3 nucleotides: TGCGCCAGCAGCCCGGGTAGGGGGACTAATGAAAAACTGTTTTTT.

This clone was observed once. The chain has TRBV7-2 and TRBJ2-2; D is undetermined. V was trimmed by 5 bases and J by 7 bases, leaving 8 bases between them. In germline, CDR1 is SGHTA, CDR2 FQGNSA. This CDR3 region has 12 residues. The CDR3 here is CASSPTYGELFF. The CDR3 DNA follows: TGTGCCAGCAGCCCGACTTACGGGGAGCTGTTTTTT.

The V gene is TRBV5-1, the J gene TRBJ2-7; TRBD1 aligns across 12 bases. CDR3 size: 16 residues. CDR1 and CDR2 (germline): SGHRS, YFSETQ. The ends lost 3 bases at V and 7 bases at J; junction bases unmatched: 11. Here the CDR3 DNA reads TGCGCCAGCAGCTCGGGACAGGGGGCTACGTGGGCGGAGCAGTACTTC. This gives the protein CASSSGQGATWAEQYF. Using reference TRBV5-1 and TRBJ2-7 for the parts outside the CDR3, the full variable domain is KAGVTQTPRYLIKTRGQQVTLSCSPISGHRSVSWYQQTPGQGLQFLFEYFSETQRNKGNFPGRFSGRQFSNSRSEMNVSTLELGDSALYLCASSSGQGATWAEQYFGPGTRLTVT.

This CDR3 is CSVERVDGQSYSGANVLTF. The CDR3 region has the DNA TGCAGCGTTGAAAGAGTTGACGGACAGTCCTACTCTGGGGCCAACGTCCTGACTTTC. This chain joins TRBV29-1 and TRBJ2-6; tentatively, D is TRBD1 (6 bases). This CDR3 has 19 amino acids. The V and J ends lost 2 bases and 0 bases respectively, with 20 bases between them. Germline lookup yields CDR1 SQVTM and CDR2 ANQGSEA.

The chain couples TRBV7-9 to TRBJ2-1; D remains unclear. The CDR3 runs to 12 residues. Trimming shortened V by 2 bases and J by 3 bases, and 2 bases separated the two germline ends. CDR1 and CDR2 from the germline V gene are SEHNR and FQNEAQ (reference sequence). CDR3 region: CASSLRYNEQFF. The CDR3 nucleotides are TGTGCCAGCAGCTTACGCTACAATGAGCAGTTCTTC.

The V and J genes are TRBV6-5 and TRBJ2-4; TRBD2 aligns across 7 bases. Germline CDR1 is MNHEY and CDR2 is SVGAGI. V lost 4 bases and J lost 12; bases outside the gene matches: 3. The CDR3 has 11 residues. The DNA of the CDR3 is TGTGCCAGCAGTTTTCGGGGGGATCAGTACTTC. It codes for CASSFRGDQYF.

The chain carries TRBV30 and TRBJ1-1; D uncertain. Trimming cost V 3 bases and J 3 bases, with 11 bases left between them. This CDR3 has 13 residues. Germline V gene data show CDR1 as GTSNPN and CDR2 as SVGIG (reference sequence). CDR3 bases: TGTGCCTGGAGGAAGCGAGAGGACACTGAAGCTTTCTTT. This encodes CAWRKREDTEAFF. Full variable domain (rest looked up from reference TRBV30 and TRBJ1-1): SQTIHQWPATLVQPVGSPLSLECTVEGTSNPNLYWYRQAAGRGLQLLFYSVGIGQISSEVPQNLSASRPQDRQFILSSKKLLLSDSGFYLCAWRKREDTEAFFGQGTRLTVV.

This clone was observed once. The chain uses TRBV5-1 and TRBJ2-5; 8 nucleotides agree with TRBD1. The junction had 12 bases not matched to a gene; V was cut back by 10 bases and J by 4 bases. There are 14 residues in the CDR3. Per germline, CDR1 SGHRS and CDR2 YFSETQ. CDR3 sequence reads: CAFRTGNPSETQYF. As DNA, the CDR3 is TGCGCCTTTAGGACAGGGAATCCCTCAGAGACCCAGTACTTC.

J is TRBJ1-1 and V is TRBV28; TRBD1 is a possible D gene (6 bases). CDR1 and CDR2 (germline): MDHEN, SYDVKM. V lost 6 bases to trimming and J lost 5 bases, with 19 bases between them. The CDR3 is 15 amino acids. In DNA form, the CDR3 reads TGTGCCAGCAGACCCCAACAACAGGGATGGACTGAAGCTTTCTTT. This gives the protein CASRPQQQGWTEAFF.

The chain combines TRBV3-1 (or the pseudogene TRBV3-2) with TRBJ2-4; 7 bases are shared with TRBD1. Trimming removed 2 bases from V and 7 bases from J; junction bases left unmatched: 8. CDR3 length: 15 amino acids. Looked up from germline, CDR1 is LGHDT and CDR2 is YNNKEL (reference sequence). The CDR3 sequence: CASSQSETGVNIQYF. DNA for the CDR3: TGTGCCAGCAGCCAATCCGAAACAGGGGTGAACATTCAGTACTTC.

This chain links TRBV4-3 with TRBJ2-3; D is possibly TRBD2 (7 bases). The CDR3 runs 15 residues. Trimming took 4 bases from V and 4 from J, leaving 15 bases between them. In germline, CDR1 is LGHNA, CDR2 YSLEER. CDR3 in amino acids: CASSLLGGPPDTQYF. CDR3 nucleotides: TGCGCCAGCAGCCTCTTGGGGGGGCCCCCAGATACGCAGTATTTT.

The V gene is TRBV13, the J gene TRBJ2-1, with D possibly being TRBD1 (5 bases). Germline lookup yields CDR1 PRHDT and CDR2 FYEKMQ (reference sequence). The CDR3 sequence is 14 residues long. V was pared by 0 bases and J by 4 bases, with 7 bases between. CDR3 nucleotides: TGTGCCAGCAGCTTAGGAGGGGTGTACAATGAGCAGTTCTTC. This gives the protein CASSLGGVYNEQFF.

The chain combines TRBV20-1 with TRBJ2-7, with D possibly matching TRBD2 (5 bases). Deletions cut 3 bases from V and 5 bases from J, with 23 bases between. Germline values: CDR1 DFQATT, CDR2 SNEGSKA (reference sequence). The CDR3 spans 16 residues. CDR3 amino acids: CSASAPIRPFGNEQYF. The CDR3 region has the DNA TGCAGTGCTAGTGCCCCCATCAGGCCGTTCGGGAACGAGCAGTACTTC.

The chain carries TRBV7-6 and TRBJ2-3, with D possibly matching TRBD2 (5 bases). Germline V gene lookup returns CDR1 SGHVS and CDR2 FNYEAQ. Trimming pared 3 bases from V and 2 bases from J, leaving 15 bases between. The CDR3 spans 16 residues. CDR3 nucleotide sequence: TGTGCCAGCAGCTTTGGGAGCGCGTCCCCCACAGATACGCAGTATTTT. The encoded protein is CASSFGSASPTDTQYF.

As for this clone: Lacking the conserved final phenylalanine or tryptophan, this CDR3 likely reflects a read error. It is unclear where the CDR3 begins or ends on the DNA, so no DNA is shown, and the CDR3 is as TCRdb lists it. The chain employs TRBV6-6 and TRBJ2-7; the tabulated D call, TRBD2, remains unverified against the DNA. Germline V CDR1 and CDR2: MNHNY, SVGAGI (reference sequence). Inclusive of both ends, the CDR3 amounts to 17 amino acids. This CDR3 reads CASSPGATAPSGSPLLS.

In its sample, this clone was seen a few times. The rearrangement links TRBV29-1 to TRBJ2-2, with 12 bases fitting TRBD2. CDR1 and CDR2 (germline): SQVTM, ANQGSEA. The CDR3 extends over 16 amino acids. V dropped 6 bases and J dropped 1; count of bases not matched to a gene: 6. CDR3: CSVQTSGSRNTGELFF. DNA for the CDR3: TGCAGCGTCCAGACTAGCGGGAGTAGGAACACCGGGGAGCTGTTTTTT.